This TCR beta chain was recovered during a study of CD8 T cells in Susac syndrome. Random hexamers were used to reverse transcribe about 0.5 to 1 ug of RNA. TCRdb called the immunoSEQ multiplex PCR reads again in MiXCR, with one record for every CDR3 protein. The sample shows about 120,000 distinct CDR3 sequences, roughly 94% of them seen only once. Study-wide findings and caveats: Among active patients and in TEMRA cells, CD8+ clonal expansion in Susac reached its peak.

In the case of this clonotype: Its antigen is unknown.

Per germline, CDR1 SGHTA and CDR2 FQGNSA. With 2 bases removed from V and 3 bases from J, the gap between germline ends came to 13 bases. The CDR3 covers 15 residues. Specimen: CD8+ T cells from PBMCs. The clonotype comes from a human donor with Susac syndrome. This rearrangement joins TRBV7-2 to TRBJ2-5; a weak D match, TRBD2 (5 bases). The CDR3 DNA sequence: TGTGCCAGCAGCTTACGAGGGCCCCCAGAAGAGACCCAGTACTTC. This codes for CASSLRGPPEETQYF.